One and the same sample provided the 18 T cell receptor beta chains below, sequenced in a study of T cells after yellow fever vaccination. One entry per CDR3 protein results from TCRdb running MiXCR on the 5' RACE reads. Counted here are more than 90,000 distinct CDR3 sequences, approximately 8.4% occurring once; the ten biggest clones make up about 25%. Sequenced here: CD8+ T cells sorted from PBMCs, sampled 45 days after the yellow fever booster vaccination. The receptors shown here come from a man aged 30 to 45 who received the YFV17D yellow fever vaccine.

The chain carries TRBV14 and TRBJ2-7; 9 bases align to TRBD1. Germline lookup yields CDR1 SGHDN and CDR2 FVKESK. CDR3 size: 16 residues. With V trimmed by 3 bases and J by 3 bases, 9 bases remained unmatched. The CDR3 region is CASSQPGQGPYYEQYF. The CDR3 DNA reads TGTGCCAGCAGCCAGCCCGGACAGGGGCCCTACTACGAGCAGTACTTC.

The rearrangement uses TRBV14 and TRBJ2-1; possible D gene TRBD1, 6 bases. V was pared by 6 bases and J by 4 bases, with 16 bases between. The CDR3 covers 15 residues. Germline V lookup: CDR1 SGHDN, CDR2 FVKESK. The CDR3, as DNA: TGTGCCAGCAGTAAAGTTTGGACAGCTTACAATGAGCAGTTCTTC. This codes for CASSKVWTAYNEQFF.

This clonotype was seen many times. The V call is TRBV10-2, the J call TRBJ2-1, with 7 bases that match TRBD1. From germline, CDR1 is WSHSY and CDR2 SAAADI. V lost 8 bases, J lost 2 bases, and 9 bases stayed unmatched. This CDR3 region has 15 residues. The CDR3 DNA reads as TGCGCCAGCCTAAACAGGGGAGACCCCTACAATGAGCAGTTCTTC. It encodes CASLNRGDPYNEQFF.

The gene calls are TRBV12-3 or TRBV12-4 and TRBJ1-1; D ambiguous. The CDR3 is made up of 15 amino acids. Trimming removed 1 base at V and 1 base at J, with 10 bases between. The CDR3: CASSLGPPSNTEAFF. DNA of the CDR3: TGTGCCAGCAGTTTAGGACCACCTTCGAACACTGAAGCTTTCTTT.

This clonotype occurred many times. V is TRBV4-2 and J is TRBJ2-1; 10 bases agree with TRBD2. The germline V gene encodes CDR1 LGHNA and CDR2 YNFKEQ. Trimming cost V 4 bases and J 4 bases; bases outside gene matches: 7. The CDR3 is 16 amino acids. The chain's CDR3 is CASSLQRTSGYNEQFF. CDR3 DNA sequence: TGTGCCAGCAGCCTCCAAAGGACTAGCGGATACAATGAGCAGTTCTTC.

Ten or more counts support this clonotype. V and J are TRBV20-1 and TRBJ2-7; 9 bases are a match to TRBD2. Germline trimming cut 3 bases from V and 4 bases from J; bases unmatched to any gene: 16. The germline gives CDR1 DFQATT, CDR2 SNEGSKA (reference sequence). The CDR3 has 17 amino acids. The CDR3 is CSASRIAGESMGYEQYF. The CDR3 DNA follows: TGCAGTGCTAGTCGGATAGCGGGAGAGAGTATGGGATACGAGCAGTACTTC.

There are many counts of this clonotype. The CDR3 nucleotides read TGCAGTGCTAGATCTTACGCCGGGGGCGAGCAGTACTTC. It yields the protein CSARSYAGGEQYF. This chain uses TRBV20-1 with TRBJ2-7; D may be TRBD2 (6 bases). CDR1 DFQATT and CDR2 SNEGSKA come from the germline V gene (reference sequence). The CDR3 sequence is 13 residues long. Trimming shortened V by 2 bases and J by 6 bases, and 14 bases separated the two germline ends.

This clonotype was found many times. This sequence joins TRBV24-1 and TRBJ2-1; D remains ambiguous. The CDR3 has 15 residues. The ends were cut back, 1 base at V and 2 bases at J, with 8 bases in the middle. In germline, CDR1 is KGHDR, CDR2 SFDVKD. CDR3 in amino acids: CATSDFGTPYNEQFF. As DNA, the CDR3 is TGTGCCACCAGTGATTTCGGTACCCCCTACAATGAGCAGTTCTTC.

This clonotype was seen only a few times. V is TRBV7-6 and J is TRBJ2-1; D call uncertain. Germline CDR1 SGHVS, CDR2 FNYEAQ. V lost 5 bases, J lost 5 bases, and 13 bases lay in between. The CDR3 sequence is 14 residues long. The CDR3 DNA follows: TGTGCCAGCAGCCAATGGCCGGGCAACAATGAGCAGTTCTTC. Encoded protein: CASSQWPGNNEQFF.

This clonotype showed up many times. The chain recombines TRBV9 with TRBJ2-2; no clear D gene. CDR3 length equals 12 residues. From germline, CDR1 is SGDLS and CDR2 YYNGEE. Trimming shortened V by 7 bases and J by 2 bases, and 6 bases separated the two germline ends. The CDR3 coding sequence is TGTGCCAGCCGACGTAACACCGGGGAGCTGTTTTTT. It is translated as CASRRNTGELFF. Full variable domain (outside the CDR3, taken from reference TRBV9 and TRBJ2-2): DSGVTQTPKHLITATGQRVTLRCSPRSGDLSVYWYQQSLDQGLQFLIQYYNGEERAKGNILERFSAQQFPDLHSELNLSSLELGDSALYFCASRRNTGELFFGEGSRLTVL.

This clonotype came up a few times. The CDR3 loop reads CASSLAGVADTQYF. The CDR3 DNA sequence: TGTGCCAGCAGCCTAGCGGGAGTGGCAGATACGCAGTATTTT. The chain links TRBV14 to TRBJ2-3; TRBD2 matches at 9 bases. In germline, CDR1 is SGHDN, CDR2 FVKESK. This CDR3 has 14 residues. V was pared by 4 bases and J by 4 bases, with 3 bases of the junction left unmatched.

This clonotype was detected ten times or more. The rearrangement uses TRBV10-2 and TRBJ2-7, with TRBD2 matching over 7 bases. The germline V gene encodes CDR1 WSHSY and CDR2 SAAADI. V shed 10 bases and J 3 bases; nucleotides not matched to a gene: 9. The CDR3 is 13 residues long. CDR3 coding DNA: TGCGCCACCCAAGCGGGAATAAACTACGAGCAGTACTTC. It yields the protein CATQAGINYEQYF.

This clonotype was observed a few times. This chain links TRBV3-1 with TRBJ2-7; TRBD2 is a possible D gene (7 bases). V lost 4 bases and J lost 3, with 16 bases in between. Germline CDR1 is LGHDT and CDR2 is YNNKEL (reference sequence). The CDR3 totals 15 residues. CDR3 sequence (DNA): TGTGCCAGCAGCCCTCGGGGGGCCCAGGGCTACGAGCAGTACTTC. This codes for CASSPRGAQGYEQYF.

The table lists this clonotype with many counts. The CDR3 reads CATSRATGNGYTF. In DNA, the CDR3 is TGTGCCACCAGCAGAGCGACAGGGAATGGCTACACCTTC. This chain connects TRBV15 to TRBJ1-2, with 7 bases aligning to TRBD1. The CDR3 extends over 13 amino acids. V lost 1 base and J lost 6; bases outside the gene matches: 2. CDR1 LNHNV and CDR2 YYDKDF come from the germline V gene (reference sequence).

This clonotype was picked up many times. The chain's CDR3 is CASSLAPLGYTF. The CDR3 region has the DNA TGTGCCAGCAGCTTAGCCCCCCTTGGCTACACCTTC. The chain joins TRBV7-2 to TRBJ1-2; D unresolved. This CDR3 is built from 12 residues. The germline V and J ends were trimmed by 0 bases and 7 bases, with 6 bases remaining between them. CDR1 and CDR2 (germline): SGHTA, FQGNSA.

This clonotype has a count of ten or more. The chain links TRBV12-3 or TRBV12-4 to TRBJ2-7; 8 bases map to TRBD2. The J segment lost 5 bases and the V segment lost 5 bases, leaving 11 bases of the junction unmatched. This CDR3 has 15 amino acids. The CDR3 is CASSPKVQRGNEQYF. The DNA of the CDR3 is TGTGCCAGCAGTCCGAAGGTCCAGCGGGGGAACGAGCAGTACTTC.

This clonotype was counted at least ten times. The chain's CDR3 is CATSSLASGRVQFF. The CDR3 coding sequence is TGTGCCACCAGCAGTTTGGCTAGCGGGAGGGTGCAGTTCTTC. The chain joins TRBV15 to TRBJ2-1; TRBD2 agrees at 12 bases. Losses at the gene ends were 3 bases for V and 12 bases for J; bases not matched to a gene: 6. The CDR3 consists of 14 residues. Germline values: CDR1 LNHNV, CDR2 YYDKDF (reference sequence).

This clonotype was detected ten times or more. The chain has TRBV11-3 and TRBJ2-5; TRBD2 matches 7 bases. This CDR3 is built from 14 residues. Per germline, CDR1 SGHNT and CDR2 YENEEA. The ends lost 3 bases at V and 5 bases at J; junction bases unmatched: 6. CDR3 DNA sequence: TGTGCCAGCAGCTTCGGCGGGAGTGGGGAGACCCAGTACTTC. Its translation: CASSFGGSGETQYF.